The 5 T cell receptor beta chains below all came from one sample that was sequenced in a study of cytomegalovirus exposure and HLA in healthy donors. It was with 60 Vbeta and 13 Jbeta primers that the PCR ran. This table comes from immunoSEQ multiplex PCR, and its TCRdb copy is limited to in-frame clones, with some not included. Of some 200,000 clones in the sample, approximately 84% were seen once. What was sequenced was PBMCs. All receptors come from a girl under two years old in good health and CMV-seronegative.

The chain uses TRBV9 and TRBJ2-5; possibly TRBD1 for D (5 bases). V was pared by 1 base and J by 3 bases, with 10 bases between. Germline-derived CDR1 and CDR2 are SGDLS and YYNGEE. The CDR3 is 14 residues long. CDR3 bases: TGTGCCAGCAGCGTATGGGAAGGGGAAGAGACCCAGTACTTC. Translated, it gives CASSVWEGEETQYF.

This sequence joins TRBV7-8 and TRBJ1-5; D possibly corresponds to TRBD1 (5 bases). The CDR3 consists of 15 residues. V lost 5 bases, J lost 5 bases, and 16 bases lay in between. The V gene's germline CDR1 is SGHVS and CDR2 FQNEAQ. Here the CDR3 DNA reads TGTGCCAGCAGCGCAAGGAGGGGCGGTTATCAGCCCCAGCATTTT. Translation gives CASSARRGGYQPQHF.

The V and J genes are TRBV7-6 and TRBJ2-7; 7 bases are shared with TRBD2. Trimming took 0 bases from V and 2 from J; bases not matched to a gene: 7. From germline, CDR1 is SGHVS and CDR2 FNYEAQ. The CDR3 length is 16 residues. The CDR3 DNA sequence: TGTGCCAGCAGCTTAGCCACTAGCGCTGGAACCTACGAGCAGTACTTC. Its protein is CASSLATSAGTYEQYF.

This clone was seen more than once but under ten times. J is TRBJ1-1 and V is TRBV5-4, with D hard to call. CDR3 length: 14 amino acids. Trimming stripped 4 bases from V and 1 base from J, with 11 bases between. CDR1 and CDR2 (germline): SGHNT, YYREEE (reference sequence). As DNA, the CDR3 is TGTGCCAGCAGCGGGCCCCGGGGGAACACTGAAGCTTTCTTT. Protein product: CASSGPRGNTEAFF.

V is TRBV12-5 and J is TRBJ2-4; TRBD1 agrees at 7 bases. From germline, CDR1 is LGHNT and CDR2 FRNRAP. V shed 3 bases and J 6 bases; nucleotides not matched to a gene: 14. The CDR3 is 17 residues long. The CDR3 is CASGLRGSPRQGNIQYF. For the CDR3, the DNA is TGTGCTAGTGGTTTAAGGGGATCCCCCAGACAGGGAAACATTCAGTACTTC.